This T cell receptor beta chain came from a study of cytomegalovirus exposure and HLA in healthy donors. Across the whole study: T cells numbering around 180 million yielded some 120 million unique TCR beta sequences in an earlier analysis.

The donors comprised healthy bone marrow donors. Per germline, CDR1 MDHEN and CDR2 SYDVKM. The CDR3 is 18 residues long. V was clipped by 5 bases and J by 9 bases; unmatched bases: 20. The PCR had 60 Vbeta and 13 Jbeta primers. Sequenced by immunoSEQ multiplex PCR; TCRdb stores in-frame clones only, minus some. The sample includes about 140,000 clones, approximately 76% of them seen just once. The J gene is TRBJ2-7, the V gene TRBV28; 12 bases align to TRBD2. This receptor was obtained from a man aged 40-50 years in good health and CMV-seronegative. The source material was PBMCs. The CDR3, as DNA: TGTGCCAGCAGTCCCTCGGGTGGAAGTCTAGCGGGAGGGCGGTGGCAGTACTTC. This sequence encodes CASSPSGGSLAGGRWQYF.